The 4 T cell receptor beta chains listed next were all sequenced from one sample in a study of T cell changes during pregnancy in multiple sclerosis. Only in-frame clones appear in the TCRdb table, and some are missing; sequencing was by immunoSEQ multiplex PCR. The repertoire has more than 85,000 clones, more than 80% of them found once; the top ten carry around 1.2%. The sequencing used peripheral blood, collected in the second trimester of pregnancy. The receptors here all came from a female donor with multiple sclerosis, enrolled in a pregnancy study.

The CDR3 loop reads CATSGPGTGYGYTF. CDR3 coding DNA: TGTGCCACCAGCGGACCCGGGACAGGGTATGGCTACACCTTC. V and J are TRBV15 and TRBJ1-2; 9 positions agree with TRBD1. CDR3 length: 14 amino acids. The ends lost 5 bases at V and 5 bases at J; junction bases unmatched: 6. Germline CDR1 LNHNV, CDR2 YYDKDF (reference sequence). The complete variable domain, with remaining parts taken from reference TRBV15 and TRBJ1-2, reads DAMVIQNPRYQVTQFGKPVTLSCSQTLNHNVMYWYQQKSSQAPKLLFHYYDKDFNNEADTPDNFQSRRPNTSFCFLDIRSPGLGDTAMYLCATSGPGTGYGYTFGSGTRLTVV.

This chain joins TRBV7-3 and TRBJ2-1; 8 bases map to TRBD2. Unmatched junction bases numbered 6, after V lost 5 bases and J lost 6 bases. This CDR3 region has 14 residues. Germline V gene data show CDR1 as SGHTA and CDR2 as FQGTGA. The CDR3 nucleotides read TGTGCCAGCAGCCCCTCCGGGGGGGTCAATGAGCAGTTCTTC. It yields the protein CASSPSGGVNEQFF.

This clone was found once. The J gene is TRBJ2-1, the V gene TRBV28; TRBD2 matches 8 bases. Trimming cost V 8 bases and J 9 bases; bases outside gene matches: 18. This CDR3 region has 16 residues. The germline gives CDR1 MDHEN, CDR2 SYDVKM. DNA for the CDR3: TGTGCCAGCTCTAAGGTCAGCGGGAGTGTCCGTATTGAGCAGTTCTTC. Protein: CASSKVSGSVRIEQFF.

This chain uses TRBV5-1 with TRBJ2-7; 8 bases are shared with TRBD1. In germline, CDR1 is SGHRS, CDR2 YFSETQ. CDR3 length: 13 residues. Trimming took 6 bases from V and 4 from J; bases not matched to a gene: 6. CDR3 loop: CASTGTGVYEQYF. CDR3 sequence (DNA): TGCGCCAGCACCGGGACAGGAGTTTACGAGCAGTACTTC. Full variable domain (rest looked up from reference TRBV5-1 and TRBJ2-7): KAGVTQTPRYLIKTRGQQVTLSCSPISGHRSVSWYQQTPGQGLQFLFEYFSETQRNKGNFPGRFSGRQFSNSRSEMNVSTLELGDSALYLCASTGTGVYEQYFGPGTRLTVT.